Each of the 31 T cell receptor beta chains below was sequenced from the same sample in a study of T cell responses to AZD1222 COVID-19 vaccine. The data were produced by immunoSEQ multiplex PCR, yet TCRdb's version contains in-frame clones alone and is incomplete. The sample lists more than 120,000 clones, 93% seen once, with around 5.4% in the top ten. The sequenced sample was peripheral blood, obtained on day 0 of AZD1222 vaccination. Receptors originate from an adult in good health.

This chain joins TRBV5-4 and TRBJ2-1, with 9 bases matching TRBD2. The ends lost 0 bases at V and 7 bases at J; junction bases unmatched: 5. The germline gives CDR1 SGHNT, CDR2 YYREEE (reference sequence). The CDR3 sequence is 15 residues long. The CDR3 sequence: CASSLELAGINEQFF. Here the CDR3 DNA reads TGTGCCAGCAGCTTGGAACTAGCGGGTATTAATGAGCAGTTCTTC. The whole variable domain, filled in from reference TRBV5-4 and TRBJ2-1, reads ETGVTQSPTHLIKTRGQQVTLRCSSQSGHNTVSWYQQALGQGPQFIFQYYREEENGRGNFPPRFSGLQFPNYSSELNVNALELDDSALYLCASSLELAGINEQFFGPGTRLTVL.

The chain couples TRBV3-1 (or the pseudogene TRBV3-2) to TRBJ2-1; the match to TRBD2 covers 9 bases. V lost 1 base and J lost 6; bases outside the gene matches: 7. The CDR3 has 16 residues. Germline values: CDR1 LGHDT, CDR2 YNNKEL (reference sequence). The DNA for the CDR3 is TGTGCCAGCAGCCAAGTCGGCGGGGGGGCCATCAATGAGCAGTTCTTC. Residues: CASSQVGGGAINEQFF.

As for this clone: This CDR3 is also generated by other DNA sequences in the sample. The chain is built from TRBV27 and TRBJ2-7, with 13 bases matching TRBD2. The germline V gene has CDR1 MNHEY and CDR2 SMNVEV (reference sequence). J was trimmed by 4 bases and V by 3 bases; bases with no gene match: 3. There are 15 residues in the CDR3. CDR3 coding DNA: TGTGCCAGCAGTTTTGGGACTAGCGGGGTATACGAGCAGTACTTC. Its protein product is CASSFGTSGVYEQYF.

This chain links TRBV5-1 with TRBJ1-3; D is unclear. The length of the CDR3 is 15 residues. Trimming cost V 5 bases and J 0 bases, with 12 bases left between them. Looked up from germline, CDR1 is SGHRS and CDR2 is YFSETQ. CDR3 in amino acids: CASRDRESSGNTIYF. The CDR3 DNA sequence: TGCGCCAGCAGGGACCGGGAGAGCTCTGGAAACACCATATATTTT. The full variable domain, rest sourced from reference TRBV5-1 and TRBJ1-3, is KAGVTQTPRYLIKTRGQQVTLSCSPISGHRSVSWYQQTPGQGLQFLFEYFSETQRNKGNFPGRFSGRQFSNSRSEMNVSTLELGDSALYLCASRDRESSGNTIYFGEGSWLTVV.

CDR3 sequence reads: CASSGGHTNSPLHF. The DNA for the CDR3 is TGTGCCAGTAGTGGGGGACACACCAATTCACCCCTCCACTTT. The chain couples TRBV19 to TRBJ1-6, with D possibly matching TRBD1 (6 bases). Between the trimmed V and J ends, which lost 5 bases and 7 bases, there was a span of 12 bases. This CDR3 is 14 amino acids long. Germline CDR1 and CDR2: LNHDA and SQIVND (reference sequence).

The DNA of the CDR3 is TGTGCCAGCAGCGCGGGAACCGCATACTATGGCTACACCTTC. Its translation: CASSAGTAYYGYTF. V is TRBV3-1 (or the pseudogene TRBV3-2) and J is TRBJ1-2; D not certain. Trimming removed 5 bases at V and 3 bases at J, with 13 bases between. CDR1 is LGHDT, CDR2 YNNKEL, per germline (reference sequence). This CDR3 comprises 14 residues.

CDR3: CASSFGGTGGLSGYTF. CDR3 coding DNA: TGTGCCAGCAGCTTCGGGGGGACAGGGGGGTTGAGTGGCTACACCTTC. The chain employs TRBV7-2 and TRBJ1-2, with 11 bases that match TRBD1. CDR3 length equals 16 residues. J lost 7 bases, V lost 3 bases, and 10 bases had no gene match. Germline values: CDR1 SGHTA, CDR2 FQGNSA.

CDR3 loop: CASSIDRGLNQPQHF. The CDR3 DNA reads TGTGCCAGTAGTATAGATAGAGGTTTAAACCAGCCCCAGCATTTT. This chain connects TRBV19 to TRBJ1-5; the D is unclear. This CDR3 is built from 15 residues. Germline V gene data show CDR1 as LNHDA and CDR2 as SQIVND (reference sequence). The germline V and J ends were trimmed by 0 bases and 7 bases, with 13 bases remaining between them.

V gene TRBV19 combines with J gene TRBJ2-1; 7 nucleotides line up with TRBD2. Per the germline V gene, CDR1 is LNHDA and CDR2 is SQIVND (reference sequence). With V trimmed by 7 bases and J by 8 bases, 20 bases remained unmatched. The length of the CDR3 is 17 residues. The CDR3 protein is CASNIREGTNGIDEQFF. CDR3 DNA: TGTGCCAGTAACATAAGGGAAGGGACTAATGGGATCGATGAGCAGTTCTTC.

The chain combines TRBV4-2 with TRBJ2-7; 7 positions match TRBD2. The V gene's germline CDR1 is LGHNA and CDR2 YNFKEQ. With V trimmed by 4 bases and J by 0 bases, 9 bases remained unmatched. This CDR3 has 16 amino acids. CDR3 residues: CASSREAGINSYEQYF. CDR3 in DNA: TGTGCCAGCAGCCGAGAAGCGGGGATTAACTCCTACGAGCAGTACTTC.

The chain is built from TRBV3-1 (or the pseudogene TRBV3-2) and TRBJ1-2, with D tentatively TRBD1 (5 bases). Trimming stripped 0 bases from V and 4 bases from J, with 12 bases between. The CDR3 runs 15 residues. Germline assignment: CDR1 LGHDT and CDR2 YNNKEL (reference sequence). CDR3 sequence: CASSQDPPGLYGYTF. The CDR3 DNA sequence: TGTGCCAGCAGCCAAGACCCGCCGGGGCTCTATGGCTACACCTTC.

This clone appeared a single time. For the CDR3, the DNA is TGTGCCAGCATGGGCGGGGGTTCCTACAATGAGCAGTTCTTC. The encoded protein is CASMGGGSYNEQFF. The chain carries TRBV6-5 and TRBJ2-1; 7 positions match TRBD2. This CDR3 comprises 14 residues. Losses at the gene ends were 7 bases for V and 1 base for J; bases not matched to a gene: 4. Germline values: CDR1 MNHEY, CDR2 SVGAGI.

This clone has just one count. The genes are TRBV18 and TRBJ1-3; D unclear. Germline CDR1 is KGHSH and CDR2 is LQKENI. The CDR3 runs to 13 residues. Trimming shortened V by 3 bases and J by 4 bases, and 7 bases separated the two germline ends. CDR3 sequence (DNA): TGTGCCAGCTCACCCGAGTCCGGAAACACCATATATTTT. This gives the protein CASSPESGNTIYF. The whole variable domain, filled in from reference TRBV18 and TRBJ1-3, reads NAGVMQNPRHLVRRRGQEARLRCSPMKGHSHVYWYRQLPEEGLKFMVYLQKENIIDESGMPKERFSAEFPKEGPSILRIQQVVRGDSAAYFCASSPESGNTIYFGEGSWLTVV.

This chain's CDR3 is CASSLGGTARLNTEAFF. Written as DNA, the CDR3 is TGTGCCAGCAGCTTGGGCGGGACAGCCCGATTGAACACTGAAGCTTTCTTT. V usage is TRBV5-5 and J usage is TRBJ1-1; 7 bases fit TRBD1. V trimming: 0 bases; J trimming: 0 bases; junction bases outside the gene matches: 8. Germline CDR1 is SGHKS and CDR2 is YYEKEE (reference sequence). The CDR3 sequence is 17 residues long. The variable domain in full, with the rest retrieved from reference TRBV5-5 and TRBJ1-1, is DAGVTQSPTHLIKTRGQQVTLRCSPISGHKSVSWYQQVLGQGPQFIFQYYEKEERGRGNFPDRFSARQFPNYSSELNVNALLLGDSALYLCASSLGGTARLNTEAFFGQGTRLTVV.

The chain uses TRBV6-2 or TRBV6-3 and TRBJ2-2; D might be TRBD1 (6 bases). This CDR3 has 16 amino acids. V was shortened by 0 bases and J by 5 bases, with 13 bases between the two germline ends. Germline V gives CDR1 MNHEY, CDR2 SVGEGT. The CDR3 region has the DNA TGTGCCAGCAGTTACTCGAGAGGGGGAGAAACCGGGGAGCTGTTTTTT. Translation: CASSYSRGGETGELFF.

This clone was observed a single time. The J gene is TRBJ1-2, the V gene TRBV27; 7 nucleotides align to TRBD1. J lost 5 bases, V lost 5 bases, and 8 bases had no gene match. CDR3 size: 14 residues. Germline CDR1 and CDR2: MNHEY and SMNVEV (reference sequence). The CDR3 sequence is CASSPNRGSYGYTF. CDR3 in DNA: TGTGCCAGCAGTCCCAACAGGGGATCATATGGCTACACCTTC.

This rearrangement joins TRBV4-3 to TRBJ2-3; unclear D gene. There are 15 residues in the CDR3. The V end was cut by 0 bases, the J end by 5 bases, with 12 bases between. Germline loops: CDR1 LGHNA, CDR2 YSLEER. CDR3 residues: CASSQDAPAVDTQYF. The CDR3 nucleotides are TGCGCCAGCAGCCAAGATGCCCCTGCTGTAGATACGCAGTATTTT.

The chain links TRBV18 to TRBJ2-5; 11 bases fit TRBD2. CDR1 and CDR2 (germline): KGHSH, LQKENI. The length of the CDR3 is 15 residues. Germline trimming cut 1 base from V and 2 bases from J; bases unmatched to any gene: 0. The CDR3 loop is CASSPLAGGQETQYF. CDR3 DNA sequence: TGTGCCAGCTCACCACTAGCGGGAGGGCAAGAGACCCAGTACTTC.

V is TRBV19 and J is TRBJ2-4; D might be TRBD2 (5 bases). Germline assignment: CDR1 LNHDA and CDR2 SQIVND (reference sequence). The CDR3 is 15 residues long. V shed 3 bases and J shed 8 bases, with 17 bases lying between them. CDR3 DNA sequence: TGTGCCAGTAGTATTAAGAAGCGGAGGTCAGACATTCAGTACTTC. It translates to CASSIKKRRSDIQYF.

The V and J genes are TRBV11-2 and TRBJ1-2; no clear D. This CDR3 is 15 amino acids long. Per germline, CDR1 SGHAT and CDR2 FQNNGV. Deletions cut 5 bases from V and 1 base from J, with 14 bases between. CDR3: CASSQGRQRNYGYTF. The CDR3 bases are TGTGCCAGCAGCCAAGGAAGGCAACGTAACTATGGCTACACCTTC.

V and J are TRBV4-1 and TRBJ2-1; 7 bases agree with TRBD2. Germline-derived CDR1 and CDR2 are MGHRA and YSYEKL. The trim removed 1 base at V and 11 bases at J, leaving 14 bases unmatched. This CDR3 spans 16 amino acids. The CDR3 DNA reads TGCGCCAGCAGCCAAGTCCCCGCGCTAGCGGCGGACCAGCAGTTCTTC. It yields the protein CASSQVPALAADQQFF.

V usage is TRBV29-1 and J usage is TRBJ2-1; D remains ambiguous. Germline V CDR1 and CDR2: SQVTM, ANQGSEA. The CDR3 consists of 15 residues. Trimming pared 4 bases from V and 7 bases from J, leaving 20 bases between. The DNA of the CDR3 is TGCAGCGTTGTTTCTTTATTAGTTCAAGGGAATGAGCAGTTCTTC. This translates into CSVVSLLVQGNEQFF.

CDR3 amino acids: CASSDPGTANYGYTF. The CDR3 DNA reads TGTGCCAGTAGTGACCCGGGGACAGCTAACTATGGCTACACCTTC. The chain joins TRBV19 to TRBJ1-2, with 7 bases lining up with TRBD1. Germline CDR1 reads LNHDA; CDR2 reads SQIVND (reference sequence). CDR3 length equals 15 residues. The V gene end was trimmed by 5 bases and the J gene end by 0 bases; junction bases not matched to a gene: 6.

The chain recombines TRBV30 with TRBJ1-5; possibly TRBD1 for D (5 bases). Germline V gene sequence: CDR1 GTSNPN, CDR2 SVGIG (reference sequence). This CDR3 spans 13 amino acids. V was shortened by 2 bases and J by 5 bases, with 10 bases between the two germline ends. CDR3 nucleotide sequence: TGTGCCTGGAGTTCGGCCAGGGATCAGCCCCAGCATTTT. Translation: CAWSSARDQPQHF.

The J gene is TRBJ2-2, the V gene TRBV9; 7 bases align to TRBD2. Per germline, CDR1 SGDLS and CDR2 YYNGEE. The length of the CDR3 is 18 residues. Trimming removed 1 base from V and 0 bases from J; junction bases left unmatched: 9. The CDR3, as DNA: TGTGCCAGCAGCGTATTAGGGACGGGGGGAACGAACACCGGGGAGCTGTTTTTT. Translated: CASSVLGTGGTNTGELFF.

This chain uses TRBV4-1 with TRBJ1-1; a possible D gene is TRBD1 (5 bases). Germline lookup yields CDR1 MGHRA and CDR2 YSYEKL. The V gene lost 0 bases and the J gene lost 8 bases, with 13 bases spanning the gap. The CDR3 loop spans 14 amino acids. CDR3: CASSQDGSGVEAFF. The CDR3 bases are TGCGCCAGCAGCCAAGATGGGTCGGGGGTCGAAGCTTTCTTT.

The V call is TRBV19, the J call TRBJ1-4; the D gene is possibly TRBD1 (5 bases). This CDR3 has 14 amino acids. The germline CDR1 and CDR2 sequences are LNHDA and SQIVND (reference sequence). The germline V and J ends were trimmed by 5 bases and 4 bases, with 11 bases remaining between them. CDR3 residues: CASSSTAINEKLFF. In DNA, the CDR3 is TGTGCCAGTAGTTCGACAGCGATTAATGAAAAACTGTTTTTT.

The genes are TRBV2 and TRBJ2-2; D might be TRBD1 or TRBD2, each matching 5 bases. Between the trimmed V and J ends, which lost 3 bases and 7 bases, there was a span of 9 bases. Looked up from germline, CDR1 is SNHLY and CDR2 is FYNNEI. CDR3 size: 13 residues. The CDR3 is CASSDWGNGELFF. The CDR3 coding sequence is TGTGCCAGCAGTGATTGGGGGAACGGGGAGCTGTTTTTT.

CDR3 nucleotide sequence: TGCGCCAGCAGCCAATTGACAGGGCGAGCCTACGAGCAGTACTTC. Translating it yields CASSQLTGRAYEQYF. The chain employs TRBV4-3 and TRBJ2-7; the match to TRBD1 covers 7 bases. The CDR3 runs to 15 residues. Per germline, CDR1 LGHNA and CDR2 YSLEER. V trimming: 2 bases; J trimming: 2 bases; junction bases outside the gene matches: 6.

The chain recombines TRBV10-2 with TRBJ1-3; D unresolved. This CDR3 has 14 residues. Germline CDR1 WSHSY, CDR2 SAAADI. Trimming left V 11 bases short and J 0 bases short, with 14 bases between. The CDR3, as DNA: TGCGCCCGACACGTGAAGTCCTCTGGAAACACCATATATTTT. It encodes CARHVKSSGNTIYF.

This chain links TRBV15 with TRBJ2-2; perhaps D is TRBD1 or TRBD2 (6 bases each). The V and J ends lost 1 base and 1 base respectively, with 13 bases between them. CDR1 and CDR2 from the germline V gene are LNHNV and YYDKDF (reference sequence). CDR3 length: 17 amino acids. This CDR3 reads CATSRAEGGQNTGELFF. The CDR3 DNA is TGTGCCACCAGCAGAGCGGAGGGGGGTCAGAACACCGGGGAGCTGTTTTTT.